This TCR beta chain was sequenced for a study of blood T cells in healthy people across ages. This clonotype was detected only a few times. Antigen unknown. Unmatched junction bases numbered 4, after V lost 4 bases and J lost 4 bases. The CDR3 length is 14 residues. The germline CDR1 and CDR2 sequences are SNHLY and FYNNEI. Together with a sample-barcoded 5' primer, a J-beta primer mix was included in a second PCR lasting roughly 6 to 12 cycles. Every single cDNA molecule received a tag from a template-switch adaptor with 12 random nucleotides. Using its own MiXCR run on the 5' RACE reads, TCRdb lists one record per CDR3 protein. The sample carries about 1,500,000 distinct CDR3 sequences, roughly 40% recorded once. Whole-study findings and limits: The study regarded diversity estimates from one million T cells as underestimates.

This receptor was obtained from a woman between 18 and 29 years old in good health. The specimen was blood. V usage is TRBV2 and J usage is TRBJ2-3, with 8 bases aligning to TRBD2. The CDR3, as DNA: TGTGCCAGCAGTGCAGCGGGAGCTGCAGATACGCAGTATTTT. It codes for CASSAAGAADTQYF.